This T cell receptor (beta chain) was recovered during a study of blood T cell repertoires in COVID-19. Study at large: The United States, Italy and Spain supplied acute and convalescent COVID-19 samples. Sample material is recorded as cDNA or gDNA derived from T cells, B-cell-depleted T cells, or PBMCs.

This CDR3 has 14 amino acids. Looked up from germline, CDR1 is SGHTA and CDR2 is FQGNSA. V gave up 5 bases and J gave up 5 bases, with 15 bases separating them. Under the authors' procedure: Amplification of reference gene primers provided the estimated nucleated cell counts. Profiling relied on immunoSEQ multiplex PCR, and the TCRdb table lists in-frame clones only, not all of them. That table is the source of V, J and clone size, and D and trimming were worked out from the DNA. The sample includes about 55,000 clones, over 80% of them seen just once. The sequenced sample consisted of peripheral blood. The sequence derives from an older woman with acute or convalescent COVID-19. The V and J genes are TRBV7-2 and TRBJ2-5; D uncertain. The CDR3 region has the DNA TGTGCCAGCAGCCTCTCGTTAACTCGGGAGACCCAGTACTTC. It is translated as CASSLSLTRETQYF. Drawing the rest from reference TRBV7-2 and TRBJ2-5, the complete variable domain is GAGVSQSPSNKVTEKGKDVELRCDPISGHTALYWYRQSLGQGLEFLIYFQGNSAPDKSGLPSDRFSAERTGGSVSTLTIQRTQQEDSAVYLCASSLSLTRETQYFGPGTRLLVL.